This is a list of T cell receptor beta chains from one sample in a study of blood T cell repertoires in COVID-19. Method: immunoSEQ multiplex PCR; TCRdb's copy keeps in-frame clones and lacks some. This sample has fewer than 350,000 clones, with approximately 91% found just once. The sequencing input was PBMCs or T cells enriched from blood (not recorded which). These TCRs come from a woman in her thirties or forties with acute COVID-19. Both conserved end residues are part of each CDR3. Expanded clones get a size class; other rows say once, few or many, or leave the size out.

j_call | v_call | clone_size | cdr3_aa
TRBJ2-4 | TRBV7-9 | once | CASSPGIRGRAKNIQYF
TRBJ1-1 | TRBV7-3 | - | CASSADRGEEAFF
TRBJ2-3 | TRBV7-9 | - | CASPSGTSGSRTDTQYF
TRBJ1-5 | TRBV6-5 | - | CASSYWGRGPLPQHF
TRBJ1-3 | TRBV7-7 | - | CASSLKTLGPRLNRNTIYF
TRBJ1-2 | TRBV13 | - | CASSHEGSRAYTF
TRBJ1-2 | TRBV28 | - | CASSSPGTGESGYTF
TRBJ2-1 | TRBV23-1 | - | CASTGLAGTPSYNEQFF
TRBJ1-5 | TRBV6-5 | - | CASSYLDNQPQHF
TRBJ2-1 | TRBV27 | - | CASSLSFTIPLYNEQFF
TRBJ1-1 | TRBV5-3 | - | CARSLDPQGAAMNTEAFF
TRBJ2-1 | TRBV7-2 | - | CASSLLAPNEQFF
TRBJ1-4 | TRBV5-6 | - | CASSPRRAGGNEKLFF
TRBJ2-5 | TRBV5-1 | - | CASSFLGGGETQYF
TRBJ1-2 | TRBV7-9 | - | CASSSPDRGGGYTF
TRBJ2-3 | TRBV9 | - | CASSVRGRGHADTQYF
TRBJ2-7 | TRBV11-2 | many | CASSPAGTVFSYEQYF
TRBJ2-2 | TRBV9 | - | CASSVGGDANTGELFF
TRBJ1-6 | TRBV5-1 | - | CASSWRDANNSPLHF
TRBJ2-5 | TRBV7-2 | few | CASSQFPAAGGETQYF
TRBJ2-2 | TRBV5-5 | once | CASTYTGELFF
TRBJ1-4 | TRBV27 | - | CATAGQGPEMVEKLFF
TRBJ2-1 | TRBV24-1 | - | CATSGLTSGGDNEQFF
TRBJ2-7 | TRBV10-3 | - | CAISDGRGRYEQYF
TRBJ1-5 | TRBV6-5 | - | CASKRGGDQPQHF
TRBJ2-1 | TRBV28 | - | CASSLSGINEQFF
TRBJ1-2 | TRBV5-1 | - | CASSPGANYGYTF
TRBJ2-2 | TRBV28 | once | CASSFSSRGAGELFF
TRBJ1-6 | TRBV10-2 | - | CASSKDSYFYNSPLHF
TRBJ2-7 | TRBV28 | - | CASSLYGTGGLYEQYF
TRBJ2-4 | TRBV15 | - | CATSRDGQHKNIQYF
TRBJ2-1 | TRBV4-1 | - | CASSQEGLAGGIGEQFF
TRBJ2-1 | TRBV7-3 | - | CASSKTGDSYNEQFF
TRBJ1-2 | TRBV11-3 | - | CASSLSLGGTYGYTF
TRBJ2-3 | TRBV29-1 | - | CSVDGRGRTDTQYF
TRBJ2-1 | TRBV14 | - | CASSPIWEYKVINEQFF
TRBJ1-1 | TRBV7-9 | once | CASSLGGTVGNTEAFF
TRBJ1-6 | TRBV7-9 | once | CASSFDGTRANSPLHF
TRBJ1-2 | TRBV3-1/TRBV3-2 | - | CASSQNSYLGQGFGGYTF
TRBJ1-3 | TRBV19 | once | CASSPGTDSGNTIYF
TRBJ2-7 | TRBV29-1 | once | CSVRASGSTEQYF
TRBJ2-1 | TRBV3-1/TRBV3-2 | - | CASSPGTSLNNEQFF
TRBJ1-1 | TRBV29-1 | - | CSVYRGNEAFF
TRBJ2-7 | TRBV29-1 | few | CSVEIRDYEQYF
TRBJ1-2 | TRBV28 | once | CASTKVRDRGLYGYTF
TRBJ1-2 | TRBV2 | - | CASSRQVYGYTF
TRBJ2-1 | TRBV24-1 | - | CATGTSVNNEQFF
TRBJ1-6 | TRBV5-6 | - | CASSNFDSYNSPLHF
TRBJ1-1 | TRBV5-1 | - | CASSLAGQNTEAFF
TRBJ2-5 | TRBV15 | - | CATSRGGGREETQYF
TRBJ1-5 | TRBV9 | once | CASRARLGNQPQHF
TRBJ2-1 | TRBV27 | - | CASSGLARYNEQFF
TRBJ2-7 | TRBV5-1 | - | CASSRGGTNSYEQYF
TRBJ1-4 | TRBV5-1 | - | CASSSTTGGEKLFF